This TCR beta chain emerged from a study of regulatory T cells in long-lasting Graves disease (dated by TCRdb to the early 2020s). Study-level background: Patients with newly diagnosed Graves' disease had been on antithyroid drugs for under 3 months. A total of 33 samples underwent TCR sequencing, from some 13 patients with persistent Graves' disease and some 20 patients with newly diagnosed Graves' disease. Peripheral blood TCR sequencing and RNA sequencing compared persistent Graves' disease patients with newly diagnosed Graves' disease patients. The study took place in China and was registered as a clinical trial. Summary of the overall study and its limitations: Compared with newly diagnosed patients, persistent Graves' disease patients had lower TCR Shannon entropy and fewer highly expanded clones, which suggests clonal expansion. Peripheral blood alone was examined, since thyroid tissue, which constituted the primary lesion, could not be accessed. Sequencing and analysis were limited to the TCR beta chain. Persistent patients shared more public clonotypes among themselves (over 2,500) than newly diagnosed patients did (approximately 870). Persistent disease showed preferential use of TRBV28, TRBJ1-2 and TRBJ2-5, whereas newly diagnosed disease favored TRBV20-1 and TRBJ2-1. The small sample size was acknowledged by the authors as a limitation that may reduce accuracy.

As to this clonotype: Its antigen is currently not known. No base quality information exists; no much larger clone differs at one position.

The label giving this sample's time point can be read as: newly diagnosed GD, antithyroid drugs for less than 3 months. RNA was extracted from PBMCs in TRIzol for both TCR sequencing and RNA sequencing. The diagnosis of Graves' disease followed American Thyroid Association guidelines. Patients for the study were recruited at an endocrinology department in Xi'an, China. From each patient, nine milliliters of peripheral blood was collected into an EDTA anticoagulant tube. Ficoll Paque Plus density gradient separation was used to isolate PBMCs, and no further T cell sorting was done. RNA quality was checked with an Agilent 2100 Bioanalyzer and agarose gel, and concentration with a NanoDrop 2000. V lost 7 bases and J lost 1 base; the stretch between them is 11 bases long. Taken from the germline V gene, the CDR1 and CDR2 loops are MNHEY and SVGEGT. The CDR3 covers 14 residues, taking in both the cysteine and the phenylalanine. Of the read, only the CDR3 DNA is kept; its 42 bases are in frame from base 1.

The library relied on multiplex PCR. The reads were generated on an Illumina HiSeq 4000. iRepertoire HTBI primers and Arm-PCR amplification of CDR3 regions were used to construct TCR beta libraries. Before sequencing, the PCR products went through gel purification. The paper's processing steps were these. Gene usage analysis of CDR3 amino acid clonotypes relied on the roughly 64 TRBV and about 15 TRBJ segments identified across samples. Filtered high-quality paired reads were merged into contigs using COPE and FqMerger. Contigs were aligned with BLAST to IMGT TRBV, TRBD and TRBJ reference genes, and CDR3 was defined per IMGT. Highly expanded clones were defined as clonotypes with a frequency above 0.1%. Shannon entropy was used to measure repertoire diversity, and the Gini coefficient was used to measure V-J evenness. Clonotypes shared by more than one individual were considered public. TCRdb passed the public sequencing reads through fastp at Q25 and MiXCR, retaining productive beta sequences. Rows are combined by CDR3 protein, so each entry shows the most common genes and DNA. TCRdb assigned the V and J calls; the authors' analysis was not used. In this sample the table shows approximately 490,000 distinct CDR3 sequences, about a sixth of which occur a single time. 9% to 15% of the sample belongs to the ten largest clones.

A further study also used this sample, focusing on T cells in Graves' hyperthyroidism and ophthalmopathy. That second report states: Stable Graves' hyperthyroidism was defined as the absence of progression to ophthalmopathy over 18 months of follow-up. Hyperthyroidism patients were aged 18 to 65 years and newly diagnosed, with disease duration of less than 2 months. Patients with uncontrolled infections, other autoimmune diseases, pregnancy or lactation were excluded. Clinical symptoms, serum thyroxine and TRAb, thyroid ultrasound, and orbital computed tomography formed the basis for the diagnoses. For the first round of RT-PCR on the TCR CDR3, the HTBI primer set was used together with the Qiagen OneStep RT-PCR kit. Most expanded thyroid clonotypes (frequency above 0.001) were also detected in blood, a finding suggesting that blood repertoires may reflect thyroid immune responses. Ophthalmopathy was separated from stable hyperthyroidism by a 13 V-J signature model, with around 90% sensitivity and 81% to 82% specificity obtained in cross-validation and 80%/75% obtained in testing. During validation, the model predicted progression to ophthalmopathy a median of roughly 7.1 months ahead of onset, with approximately 70% sensitivity and under 85% specificity. To identify distinguishing TCR V-J signatures, a discovery cohort of about 95 patients was used, comprising 43 with Graves' ophthalmopathy and roughly 60 with stable Graves' hyperthyroidism. Whether ophthalmopathy could be predicted prospectively was tested in an independent validation cohort made up of roughly 20 hyperthyroidism patients plus 17 patients who later progressed to ophthalmopathy. The 100 or so discovery patients were randomly split 7:3 into training and test sets. In about 6 Graves' hyperthyroidism patients, the study also compared T-cell repertoires from thyroid tissue with T-cell repertoires from blood. After blood sampling, hyperthyroidism patients were treated with methimazole at a starting dose of 30 mg daily, and ophthalmopathy patients were treated with high-dose intravenous methylprednisolone. Libraries were constructed in a second round of multiplex PCR, after which size selection and purification were carried out. Sequencing of the libraries was done on an Illumina HiSeq2000 using paired-end 100 bp reads. SOAPnuke was used to process the raw data, throwing out any read that contained adapters or uncalled bases, had a mean Phred below 15, or lacked an exact constant-primer or identifier match. COPE v1.2.5 was used to merge high-quality paired reads, and clonotypes were defined as unique nucleotide sequences. MiTCR v1.1 was used to align the clonotypes against IMGT TRBV, TRBD and TRBJ reference segments. Analysis was restricted to V-J combinations with a frequency above 0.0001, which covered about 99% of repertoires. A TCS score was defined as the ratio of F50 (clonal expansion) to E x V (chaos), with BLOSUM62-based TCRdist applied between CDR3 peptides within each V-J. Welch's t-statistics and random forest reduced approximately 520 V-J features to 10 to 15, which were used in a naive Bayes classifier (R e1071). No statistical method was used to fix the sample size in advance, and group allocation was not hidden from the investigators. According to the paper, TCR Vbeta CDR3 sequencing was carried out on some 140 peripheral blood samples, which came from more than 40 ophthalmopathy, around 74 hyperthyroidism and roughly 17 progressor patients.

This TCR was sampled from a man aged 40-49 years with Graves disease. Donor details come from another sample of the same person, matched by shared clones. The source material was peripheral blood mononuclear cells (PBMCs), sampled at new diagnosis, from a patient treated with antithyroid drugs. The rearrangement combines TRBV6-2 or TRBV6-3 with TRBJ1-3; the D gene is possibly TRBD1, with 6 bases matching. The CDR3 amino acid sequence is: CASKWTASGNTIYF. At the DNA level, the sequence is TGTGCCAGCAAGTGGACAGCGTCTGGAAACACCATATATTTT.